One and the same sample provided the 28 T cell receptor beta chains below, sequenced in a study of shared clonotypes between healthy human individuals. Repertoires were generated with immunoSEQ multiplex PCR, while TCRdb's copy carries only in-frame clones and drops some. The sample lists under 600,000 clones, 90% to 97% occurring once. Specimen: naive CD4+ T cells sorted from blood. Described subset: CD45RA+ positively selected. The source of these receptors is a woman aged 25 to 39 in good health.

This clone was counted only a few times. The chain links TRBV4-1 to TRBJ2-7; 10 bases match TRBD2. The CDR3 sequence is 14 residues long. Unmatched junction bases numbered 6, after V lost 6 bases and J lost 4 bases. The germline V gene encodes CDR1 MGHRA and CDR2 YSYEKL. The CDR3 sequence is CASSLAGAKYEQYF. The CDR3 coding sequence is TGCGCCAGCAGTCTAGCGGGAGCCAAATACGAGCAGTACTTC.

This clone was detected once. This chain connects TRBV27 to TRBJ2-2; D is perhaps TRBD1 (6 bases). This CDR3 has 17 residues. Germline CDR1 is MNHEY and CDR2 is SMNVEV (reference sequence). The V and J ends lost 2 bases and 3 bases respectively, with 16 bases between them. As DNA, the CDR3 is TGTGCCAGCAGTTTAAGTTGGCAGGGGCCCTACACCGGGGAGCTGTTTTTT. Encoded protein: CASSLSWQGPYTGELFF.

CDR3 coding DNA: TGTGCCAGTAGTATAGAAGGACCTGGCGATACGCAGTATTTT. Amino acids: CASSIEGPGDTQYF. V gene TRBV19 combines with J gene TRBJ2-3; no reliable D call. Germline V gene sequence: CDR1 LNHDA, CDR2 SQIVND (reference sequence). Deletions cut 0 bases from V and 6 bases from J, with 10 bases between. This CDR3 is 14 amino acids long.

J is TRBJ2-2 and V is TRBV7-9, with 8 bases fitting TRBD1. V trimming: 5 bases; J trimming: 2 bases; junction bases outside the gene matches: 4. Per germline, CDR1 SEHNR and CDR2 FQNEAQ (reference sequence). This CDR3 spans 15 amino acids. The CDR3 loop reads CASSRTGPNTGELFF. CDR3 coding DNA: TGTGCCAGCAGCCGGACAGGGCCCAACACCGGGGAGCTGTTTTTT.

This chain uses TRBV29-1 with TRBJ2-6; 7 bases align to TRBD2. J gave up 3 bases and V 0 bases, and 14 bases lay outside the gene matches. The germline CDR1 and CDR2 sequences are SQVTM and ANQGSEA. CDR3 size: 19 residues. The CDR3, as DNA: TGCAGCGTTGAAGATCAGGGCACAGCGGGGCGGTTTGGGGCCAACGTCCTGACTTTC. This codes for CSVEDQGTAGRFGANVLTF.

J is TRBJ2-6 and V is TRBV29-1; D not certain. The V gene lost 4 bases and the J gene lost 5 bases, with 21 bases spanning the gap. This CDR3 comprises 17 residues. Per germline, CDR1 SQVTM and CDR2 ANQGSEA. In DNA, the CDR3 is TGCAGCGTTGTGGAACTAAGCATACAAAGTCGGGCCAACGTCCTGACTTTC. Translated, it gives CSVVELSIQSRANVLTF. Drawing the rest from reference TRBV29-1 and TRBJ2-6, the complete variable domain is SAVISQKPSRDICQRGTSLTIQCQVDSQVTMMFWYRQQPGQSLTLIATANQGSEATYESGFVIDKFPISRPNLTFSTLTVSNMSPEDSSIYLCSVVELSIQSRANVLTFGAGSRLTVL.

V and J are TRBV5-4 and TRBJ2-1, with TRBD2 matching 9 bases. The CDR3 covers 17 residues. With V trimmed by 4 bases and J by 1 base, 9 bases remained unmatched. Germline V gene lookup returns CDR1 SGHNT and CDR2 YYREEE (reference sequence). The CDR3 loop is CASSLPSLAGSYNEQFF. CDR3 nucleotide sequence: TGTGCCAGCAGCCTTCCCAGCCTAGCGGGGTCCTACAATGAGCAGTTCTTC.

The V gene is TRBV6-6, the J gene TRBJ2-1; D is unresolved. The CDR3 runs to 12 residues. Trimming removed 6 bases from V and 5 bases from J, with 8 bases in between. CDR1 and CDR2 (germline): MNHNY, SVGAGI (reference sequence). CDR3 loop: CASSQNDNEQFF. DNA of the CDR3: TGTGCCAGCAGCCAGAATGACAATGAGCAGTTCTTC.

The CDR3 protein is CASSPGTTSGSNEQYF. CDR3 DNA sequence: TGTGCCAGCAGCCCGGGGACTACTAGCGGGAGCAACGAGCAGTACTTC. The genes are TRBV21-1 and TRBJ2-7; TRBD2, the table's D call, lacks a check against the DNA. TRBV21-1 is designated a pseudogene. CDR3 length: 16 residues.

V is TRBV5-1 and J is TRBJ2-7; D is unresolved. Germline CDR1 reads SGHRS; CDR2 reads YFSETQ. V was clipped by 5 bases and J by 4 bases, with 10 bases between them. This CDR3 is 12 amino acids long. DNA of the CDR3: TGCGCCAGCAGTTATGACGGGTACGAGCAGTACTTC. Translating it yields CASSYDGYEQYF. The variable domain in full, completed from reference TRBV5-1 and TRBJ2-7, reads KAGVTQTPRYLIKTRGQQVTLSCSPISGHRSVSWYQQTPGQGLQFLFEYFSETQRNKGNFPGRFSGRQFSNSRSEMNVSTLELGDSALYLCASSYDGYEQYFGPGTRLTVT.

This clone occurred once. The chain uses TRBV5-1 and TRBJ2-5; no definite D call. The CDR3 runs to 14 residues. Per germline, CDR1 SGHRS and CDR2 YFSETQ. Trimming cost V 2 bases and J 1 base, with 9 bases left between them. Written as DNA, the CDR3 is TGCGCCAGCAGCTTCTTACAGATCCAAGAGACCCAGTACTTC. It translates to CASSFLQIQETQYF.

V is TRBV6-6 and J is TRBJ2-5; no clear D. CDR1 is MNHNY and CDR2 is SVGAGI in the germline V gene (reference sequence). This CDR3 is 14 amino acids long. Trimming left V 0 bases short and J 7 bases short, with 12 bases between. This CDR3 is CASSYSWGPGTQYF. The CDR3 DNA reads as TGTGCCAGCAGTTACTCGTGGGGTCCGGGGACCCAGTACTTC.

This chain uses TRBV7-3 with TRBJ2-1; D unresolved. V was shortened by 4 bases and J by 2 bases, with 9 bases between the two germline ends. The germline V gene has CDR1 SGHTA and CDR2 FQGTGA. The CDR3 is 14 residues long. CDR3 nucleotides: TGTGCCAGCAGCTCTGGAGAGACCTACAATGAGCAGTTCTTC. Its protein product is CASSSGETYNEQFF.

The chain uses TRBV7-6 and TRBJ2-5, with TRBD2 matching over 12 bases. The CDR3 contains 15 residues. The germline CDR1 and CDR2 sequences are SGHVS and FNYEAQ. V gave up 2 bases and J gave up 2 bases; unmatched junction bases: 0. CDR3 sequence (DNA): TGTGCCAGCAGCTTACTAGCGGGAGGGCAAGAGACCCAGTACTTC. As protein: CASSLLAGGQETQYF.

The rearrangement uses TRBV2 and TRBJ2-1, with 10 bases aligning to TRBD2. Losses at the gene ends were 3 bases for V and 6 bases for J; bases not matched to a gene: 2. Germline lookup yields CDR1 SNHLY and CDR2 FYNNEI. The length of the CDR3 is 14 residues. In nucleotides, the CDR3 is TGTGCCAGCAGTGAGGGACTAGCGACCAATGAGCAGTTCTTC. Amino acids: CASSEGLATNEQFF.

The rearrangement uses TRBV19 and TRBJ1-5; 9 nucleotides agree with TRBD1. Germline V gives CDR1 LNHDA, CDR2 SQIVND (reference sequence). Germline trimming cut 2 bases from V and 6 bases from J; bases unmatched to any gene: 2. The length of the CDR3 is 14 residues. In DNA form, the CDR3 reads TGTGCCAGTAGTATAACAGGGGGCGGTCAGCCCCAGCATTTT. This encodes CASSITGGGQPQHF. Filled out from reference TRBV19 and TRBJ1-5, the complete variable domain reads DGGITQSPKYLFRKEGQNVTLSCEQNLNHDAMYWYRQDPGQGLRLIYYSQIVNDFQKGDIAEGYSVSREKKESFPLTVTSAQKNPTAFYLCASSITGGGQPQHFGDGTRLSIL.

This rearrangement joins TRBV4-1 to TRBJ2-1; possibly TRBD1 for D (6 bases). Deletions cut 4 bases from V and 15 bases from J, with 16 bases between. The CDR3 runs to 12 residues. The germline V gene has CDR1 MGHRA and CDR2 YSYEKL. CDR3 DNA sequence: TGCGCCAGCAGCCCCCTAGGGGGAAATGCGTTCTTC. It codes for CASSPLGGNAFF.

The chain couples TRBV19 to TRBJ1-3; 9 positions agree with TRBD1. The CDR3 extends over 17 amino acids. J gave up 0 bases and V 5 bases, and 8 bases lay outside the gene matches. Germline V gene lookup returns CDR1 LNHDA and CDR2 SQIVND (reference sequence). CDR3 in DNA: TGTGCCAGTAGTCCCCGGACAGGGGACTTCTCTGGAAACACCATATATTTT. It specifies CASSPRTGDFSGNTIYF. The variable domain in full, completed from reference TRBV19 and TRBJ1-3, reads DGGITQSPKYLFRKEGQNVTLSCEQNLNHDAMYWYRQDPGQGLRLIYYSQIVNDFQKGDIAEGYSVSREKKESFPLTVTSAQKNPTAFYLCASSPRTGDFSGNTIYFGEGSWLTVV.

V gene TRBV5-4 combines with J gene TRBJ2-7; no firm D call. The germline V gene has CDR1 SGHNT and CDR2 YYREEE (reference sequence). V was clipped by 5 bases and J by 7 bases, with 13 bases between them. This CDR3 is built from 12 residues. This CDR3 is CASRGSLGEQYF. The CDR3 nucleotides read TGTGCCAGCAGGGGATCGCTCGGGGAGCAGTACTTC.

This clone was found once. This chain uses TRBV28 with TRBJ1-1, with 11 positions matching TRBD1. Germline V gene data show CDR1 as MDHEN and CDR2 as SYDVKM. The V segment lost 5 bases and the J segment 3 bases; nucleotides outside the gene matches: 5. The CDR3 is 15 residues long. CDR3 loop: CASSPGQGAHTEAFF. CDR3 bases: TGTGCCAGCAGTCCCGGACAGGGGGCGCACACTGAAGCTTTCTTT.

The chain is built from TRBV2 and TRBJ2-1; D is perhaps TRBD2 (7 bases). Trimming left V 6 bases short and J 5 bases short, with 14 bases between. Germline values: CDR1 SNHLY, CDR2 FYNNEI. The CDR3 is 14 residues long. The CDR3 sequence: CASRRGEGNNEQFF. CDR3 DNA: TGTGCCAGCAGGAGGGGGGAGGGGAACAATGAGCAGTTCTTC. Complete variable domain (other parts from reference TRBV2 and TRBJ2-1): EPEVTQTPSHQVTQMGQEVILRCVPISNHLYFYWYRQILGQKVEFLVSFYNNEISEKSEIFDDQFSVERPDGSNFTLKIRSTKLEDSAMYFCASRRGEGNNEQFFGPGTRLTVL.

The chain employs TRBV2 and TRBJ2-3; 11 bases fit TRBD2. Germline-derived CDR1 and CDR2 are SNHLY and FYNNEI. V lost 1 base, J lost 5 bases, and 11 bases stayed unmatched. The CDR3 sequence is 18 residues long. CDR3 in DNA: TGTGCCAGCAGTGAAGGGAGGCTAGCGGGAGGAGGAGGAGATACGCAGTATTTT. As protein: CASSEGRLAGGGGDTQYF.

The chain combines TRBV19 with TRBJ2-2; 9 positions match TRBD2. Germline V gene data show CDR1 as LNHDA and CDR2 as SQIVND (reference sequence). The CDR3 extends over 16 amino acids. V shed 4 bases and J 0 bases; nucleotides not matched to a gene: 3. CDR3 region: CASSTLAGANTGELFF. The CDR3 region has the DNA TGTGCCAGTAGTACTTTAGCGGGGGCGAACACCGGGGAGCTGTTTTTT.

The V and J genes are TRBV28 and TRBJ1-5; possibly TRBD1 for D (6 bases). Germline CDR1 is MDHEN and CDR2 is SYDVKM. The CDR3 is 15 amino acids. Between the trimmed V and J ends, which lost 3 bases and 6 bases, there was a span of 15 bases. The CDR3 is CASSFRGKQGQPQHF. CDR3 DNA sequence: TGTGCCAGCAGTTTTAGGGGGAAACAGGGTCAGCCCCAGCATTTT.

The chain uses TRBV11-3 and TRBJ1-2, with D perhaps TRBD1 (6 bases). The V gene's germline CDR1 is SGHNT and CDR2 YENEEA. Trimming pared 2 bases from V and 4 bases from J, leaving 14 bases between. This CDR3 comprises 15 residues. CDR3 sequence (DNA): TGTGCCAGCAGCTTACCAGGACAGTCTGGCTATGGCTACACCTTC. Its protein product is CASSLPGQSGYGYTF.

This sequence joins TRBV27 and TRBJ2-5, with 8 nucleotides matching TRBD1. CDR1 MNHEY and CDR2 SMNVEV come from the germline V gene (reference sequence). The CDR3 length is 13 residues. After removal of 6 bases from V and 5 bases from J, the junction contained 5 bases not matched to a gene. CDR3 bases: TGTGCCAGCAGGACAGGGGCGGAGGAGACCCAGTACTTC. Translated: CASRTGAEETQYF.

The chain uses TRBV19 and TRBJ2-1; tentative D call: TRBD1 (5 bases). The germline CDR1 and CDR2 sequences are LNHDA and SQIVND (reference sequence). This CDR3 spans 16 amino acids. Trimming shortened V by 6 bases and J by 8 bases, and 23 bases separated the two germline ends. For the CDR3, the DNA is TGTGCCAGTAGGTTTAGGGGTAGCTCTGTTCTCTATGAGCAGTTCTTC. Encoded protein: CASRFRGSSVLYEQFF.

The chain uses TRBV5-1 and TRBJ1-1, with 7 bases matching TRBD1. CDR3 length equals 14 residues. Germline V lookup: CDR1 SGHRS, CDR2 YFSETQ. The trim removed 5 bases at V and 1 base at J, leaving 5 bases unmatched. The CDR3 bases are TGCGCCAGCAGGCCGACAGGGCCGAACACTGAAGCTTTCTTT. Translating gives CASRPTGPNTEAFF.